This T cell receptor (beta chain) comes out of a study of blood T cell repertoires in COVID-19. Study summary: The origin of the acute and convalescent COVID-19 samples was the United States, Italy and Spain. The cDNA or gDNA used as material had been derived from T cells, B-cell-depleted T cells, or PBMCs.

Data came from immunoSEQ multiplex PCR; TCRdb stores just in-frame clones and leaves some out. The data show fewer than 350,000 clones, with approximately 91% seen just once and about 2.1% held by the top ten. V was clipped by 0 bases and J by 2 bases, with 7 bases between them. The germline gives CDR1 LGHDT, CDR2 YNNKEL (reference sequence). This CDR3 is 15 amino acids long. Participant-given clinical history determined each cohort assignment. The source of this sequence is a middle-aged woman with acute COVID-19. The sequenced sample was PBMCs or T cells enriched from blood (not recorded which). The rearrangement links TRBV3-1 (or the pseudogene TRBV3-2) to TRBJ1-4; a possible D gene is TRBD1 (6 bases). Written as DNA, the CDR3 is TGTGCCAGCAGCCAAGAGGGGGCCACTAATGAAAAACTGTTTTTT. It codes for CASSQEGATNEKLFF.